Here is one T cell receptor (beta chain) with its context. Its specificity is not known. This sample was taken from a study of cytomegalovirus exposure and HLA in healthy donors. Study-level points and caveats: TCR beta chains numbering roughly 150 were designated cytomegalovirus-associated.

The germline V gene has CDR1 SGHRS and CDR2 YFSETQ. This CDR3 spans 16 amino acids. J gave up 1 base and V 0 bases, and 2 bases lay outside the gene matches. PCR amplification relied on 60 Vbeta primers (plus 13 Jbeta primers). Generated by immunoSEQ multiplex PCR, the TCRdb table keeps only in-frame clones and is missing some. The sample records about 160,000 clones, 87% being singletons. Material for sequencing was PBMCs. The TCR comes from a woman aged 25 to 45 in good health and CMV-seronegative. V is TRBV5-1 and J is TRBJ2-1; 9 positions agree with TRBD2. The CDR3: CASSLGAGGSYNEQFF. CDR3 coding DNA: TGCGCCAGCAGCTTGGGTGCGGGAGGGTCCTACAATGAGCAGTTCTTC.